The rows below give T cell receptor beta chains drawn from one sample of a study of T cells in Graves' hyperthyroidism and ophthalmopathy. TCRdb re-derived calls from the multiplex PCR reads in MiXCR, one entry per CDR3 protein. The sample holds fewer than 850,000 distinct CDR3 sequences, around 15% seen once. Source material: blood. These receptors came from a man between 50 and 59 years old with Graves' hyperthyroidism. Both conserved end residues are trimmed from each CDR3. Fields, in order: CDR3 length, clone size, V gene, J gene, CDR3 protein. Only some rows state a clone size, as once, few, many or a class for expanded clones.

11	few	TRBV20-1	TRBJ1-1	SASKRVNTEAF
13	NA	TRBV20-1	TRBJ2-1	SALLAANSYNEQF
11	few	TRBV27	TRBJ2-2	ASRLGETGELF
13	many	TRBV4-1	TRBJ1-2	ASSQDYGSNYGYT
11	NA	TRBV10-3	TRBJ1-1	ATQIEGGTEAF
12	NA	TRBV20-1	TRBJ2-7	SADSGRSSYEQY
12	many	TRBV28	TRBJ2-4	ASSLGNLGDIQY
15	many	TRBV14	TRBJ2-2	ASSQEGWRENTGELF
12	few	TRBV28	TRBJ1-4	ASSFEGGGEKLF
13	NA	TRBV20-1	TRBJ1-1	SAKAIMGLNTEAF
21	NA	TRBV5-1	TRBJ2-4	ASSPKPGLAGEGFILAKNIQY